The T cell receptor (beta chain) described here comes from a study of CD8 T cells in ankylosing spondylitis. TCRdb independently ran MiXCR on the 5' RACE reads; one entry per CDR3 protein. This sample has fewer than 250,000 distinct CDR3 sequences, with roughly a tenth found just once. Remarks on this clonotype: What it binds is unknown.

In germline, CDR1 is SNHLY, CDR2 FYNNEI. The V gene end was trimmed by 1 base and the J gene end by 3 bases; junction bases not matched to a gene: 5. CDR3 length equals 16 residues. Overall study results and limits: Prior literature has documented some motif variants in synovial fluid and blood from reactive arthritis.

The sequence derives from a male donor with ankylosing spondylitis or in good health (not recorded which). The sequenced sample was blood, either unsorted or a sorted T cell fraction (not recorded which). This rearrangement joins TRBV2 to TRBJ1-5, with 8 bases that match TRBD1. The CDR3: CASSEDRGFDNQPQHF. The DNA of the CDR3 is TGTGCCAGCAGTGAAGACAGGGGGTTCGACAATCAGCCCCAGCATTTT.